This T cell receptor beta chain is from a study of PD-1 blockade in classical Hodgkin lymphoma. Comments on this clone: The target antigen is unknown.

Study-wide findings and caveats: Underlying causes for the observed repertoire differences were not defined, possibly disease activity or prior therapy. Relapsed/refractory patients reportedly had lower baseline diversity than newly diagnosed patients.

Only in-frame clones appear in the TCRdb table, and some are missing; sequencing was by immunoSEQ multiplex PCR. The table records tens of thousands of clones, 94% of them present only once. The CDR3 runs 15 residues. Looked up from germline, CDR1 is LGHNA and CDR2 is YSLEER. V dropped 4 bases and J dropped 7 bases, with 16 bases sitting between them. The time point denotes: newly diagnosed, previously untreated cHL patient sample. PBMCs representing newly diagnosed, untreated classical Hodgkin lymphoma functioned as the comparison. The sample comprised peripheral blood mononuclear cells (PBMCs). The sequence was collected from a human donor with classical Hodgkin lymphoma. This rearrangement joins TRBV4-3 to TRBJ1-4, with D perhaps matching TRBD1 (6 bases). CDR3 amino acids: CASSLTGSGSEKLFF. The CDR3 DNA reads as TGCGCCAGCAGCCTTACAGGGTCCGGGAGTGAAAAACTGTTTTTT.